Listed below are T cell receptor beta chains from one sample, sequenced in a study of blood T cell repertoires in COVID-19. Generated by immunoSEQ multiplex PCR, the TCRdb table keeps only in-frame clones and is missing some. Among around 110,000 clones listed, 90% to 95% were seen once. Sequenced input: peripheral blood. The receptors originated from a woman in her twenties or thirties with acute or convalescent COVID-19. The CDR3 runs from the conserved cysteine through the conserved F or W. A D gene is named only where the DNA matches it firmly. Clone sizes are given selectively: once, few, many, or a class where the clone is expanded.

clone_size: .; j_call: TRBJ2-7; d_call: .; v_call: TRBV28; cdr3_aa: CASSLSTGKYEQYF; cdr3_nt: TGTGCCAGCAGTTTATCGACAGGAAAGTACGAGCAGTACTTC
clone_size: once; j_call: TRBJ1-1; d_call: .; v_call: TRBV7-2; cdr3_aa: CASSLEGGLSTEAFF; cdr3_nt: TGTGCCAGCAGCTTAGAGGGAGGTCTTTCGACTGAAGCTTTCTTT
clone_size: .; j_call: TRBJ1-6; d_call: .; v_call: TRBV6-5; cdr3_aa: CASSYFSQGGNSPLHF; cdr3_nt: TGTGCCAGCAGTTACTTCTCGCAGGGTGGGAATTCACCCCTCCACTTT
clone_size: once; j_call: TRBJ1-1; d_call: TRBD1; v_call: TRBV4-1; cdr3_aa: CASSQGDTGGQGTFF; cdr3_nt: TGCGCCAGCAGCCAAGGAGACACAGGGGGCCAGGGAACTTTCTTT
clone_size: .; j_call: TRBJ2-7; d_call: TRBD2; v_call: TRBV4-2; cdr3_aa: CASSQQREEFWEQYF; cdr3_nt: TGTGCCAGCAGCCAACAGCGGGAGGAATTCTGGGAGCAGTACTTC
clone_size: .; j_call: TRBJ1-2; d_call: TRBD1; v_call: TRBV7-2; cdr3_aa: CASSLPQGGRNGYTF; cdr3_nt: TGTGCCAGCAGCTTGCCACAGGGGGGAAGGAATGGCTACACCTTC
clone_size: .; j_call: TRBJ1-2; d_call: .; v_call: TRBV29-1; cdr3_aa: CSVDIPYTF; cdr3_nt: TGCAGCGTTGACATCCCCTACACCTTC
clone_size: once; j_call: TRBJ1-3; d_call: .; v_call: TRBV18; cdr3_aa: CASSPPGSSGNTIYF; cdr3_nt: TGTGCCAGCTCACCACCCGGTTCGTCAGGAAACACCATATATTTT
clone_size: once; j_call: TRBJ1-1; d_call: .; v_call: TRBV7-2; cdr3_aa: CASSLDSNSFLNTEAFF; cdr3_nt: TGTGCCAGCAGCTTAGATAGTAACAGCTTCTTGAACACTGAAGCTTTCTTT
clone_size: .; j_call: TRBJ1-2; d_call: TRBD1; v_call: TRBV28; cdr3_aa: CASSPGGRWGYTF; cdr3_nt: TGTGCCAGCAGCCCAGGGGGTCGATGGGGCTACACCTTC
clone_size: .; j_call: TRBJ2-5; d_call: .; v_call: TRBV24-1; cdr3_aa: CATSDLSLETQYF; cdr3_nt: TGTGCCACCAGTGATTTGTCTCTGGAGACCCAGTACTTC
clone_size: .; j_call: TRBJ1-5; d_call: .; v_call: TRBV15; cdr3_aa: CATSRDRGSNQPQHF; cdr3_nt: TGTGCCACCAGCAGAGATAGGGGGAGCAATCAGCCCCAGCATTTT
clone_size: .; j_call: TRBJ2-7; d_call: TRBD1; v_call: TRBV27; cdr3_aa: CASSSRTGGRWEQYF; cdr3_nt: TGTGCCAGCAGTTCCAGGACAGGGGGAAGGTGGGAGCAGTACTTC
clone_size: .; j_call: TRBJ1-6; d_call: .; v_call: TRBV28; cdr3_aa: CASSSRPTWFDSPLHF; cdr3_nt: TGTGCCAGCAGTTCCCGTCCCACATGGTTTGATTCACCCCTCCACTTT
clone_size: .; j_call: TRBJ1-2; d_call: .; v_call: TRBV9; cdr3_aa: CASSVEKTNRVTMFPHGYTF; cdr3_nt: TGTGCCAGCAGCGTAGAAAAAACAAACAGGGTTACTATGTTCCCCCATGGCTACACCTTC
clone_size: .; j_call: TRBJ2-5; d_call: .; v_call: TRBV2; cdr3_aa: CASTPRRVKETQYF; cdr3_nt: TGTGCCAGCACCCCCAGGCGGGTAAAAGAGACCCAGTACTTC
clone_size: .; j_call: TRBJ1-1; d_call: .; v_call: TRBV14; cdr3_aa: CASSHLTTTMNTEAFF; cdr3_nt: TGTGCCAGCAGCCACCTAACCACCACCATGAACACTGAAGCTTTCTTT
clone_size: .; j_call: TRBJ2-7; d_call: .; v_call: TRBV10-2; cdr3_aa: CASSEGRGTYEQYF; cdr3_nt: TGCGCCAGCAGTGAGGGTAGGGGTACCTACGAGCAGTACTTC
clone_size: .; j_call: TRBJ2-2; d_call: .; v_call: TRBV24-1; cdr3_aa: CATMGGLTGELFF; cdr3_nt: TGTGCCACCATGGGGGGTCTCACCGGGGAGCTGTTTTTT
clone_size: once; j_call: TRBJ2-5; d_call: TRBD2; v_call: TRBV5-6; cdr3_aa: CASSWGGFETQYF; cdr3_nt: TGTGCCAGCAGCTGGGGGGGATTTGAGACCCAGTACTTC
clone_size: .; j_call: TRBJ1-2; d_call: TRBD1; v_call: TRBV19; cdr3_aa: CASSPGTAYGYTF; cdr3_nt: TGTGCCAGTAGCCCCGGGACAGCCTATGGCTACACCTTC
clone_size: .; j_call: TRBJ2-2; d_call: .; v_call: TRBV7-3; cdr3_aa: CASSSTLSGGELFF; cdr3_nt: TGTGCCAGCAGCTCCACCCTATCAGGGGGGGAGCTGTTTTTT
clone_size: .; j_call: TRBJ1-1; d_call: .; v_call: TRBV25-1; cdr3_aa: CASQQVNTEAFF; cdr3_nt: TGTGCCAGCCAACAGGTGAACACTGAAGCTTTCTTT
clone_size: .; j_call: TRBJ1-4; d_call: .; v_call: TRBV5-6; cdr3_aa: CASSLARGGSRKLFF; cdr3_nt: TGTGCCAGCAGCTTGGCCCGGGGAGGGTCAAGAAAACTGTTTTTT
clone_size: few; j_call: TRBJ2-3; d_call: .; v_call: TRBV29-1; cdr3_aa: CNARVTGADTQYF; cdr3_nt: TGCAACGCTCGGGTGACAGGTGCAGATACGCAGTATTTT